This T cell receptor beta chain was captured in a study of cytomegalovirus exposure and HLA in healthy donors. Study-level information: Clustering assigned approximately 79% of the approximately 400 genotyped donors to the Caucasian-associated ancestry cluster. General study findings and limits: Later genetic work tied a missense DCLRE1C variant to beta-chain V and J trimming. Altogether, some 170 TCR beta chains were recorded as cytomegalovirus-associated.

The PCR contained 60 Vbeta and 13 Jbeta primers. Under the authors' procedure: Per a later analysis, the number of unique TCR beta chains was some 80 million, of which 9 million to 14 million were shared. The repertoire was sequenced with immunoSEQ multiplex PCR; TCRdb's copy has only in-frame clones and lacks some. V, J and clone size were drawn from that table, and D and trimming were deduced from the DNA. The sample includes under 200,000 clones, roughly 80% of them seen just once. Germline CDR1 SEHNR, CDR2 FQNEAQ (reference sequence). V was pared by 5 bases and J by 6 bases, with 14 bases between. The CDR3 loop spans 14 amino acids. Comments on this clone: The antigen is unknown.

The sequence derives from a man aged 40-55 years in good health and CMV-seropositive. Sequencing was carried out using PBMCs. The chain is built from TRBV7-9 and TRBJ2-1, with D hard to call. The CDR3 region is CASSAASLGNEQFF. CDR3 DNA: TGTGCCAGCAGCGCCGCTAGTTTGGGCAATGAGCAGTTCTTC. Drawing the rest from reference TRBV7-9 and TRBJ2-1, the complete variable domain is DTGVSQNPRHKITKRGQNVTFRCDPISEHNRLYWYRQTLGQGPEFLTYFQNEAQLEKSRLLSDRFSAERPKGSFSTLEIQRTEQGDSAMYLCASSAASLGNEQFFGPGTRLTVL.